The 20 T cell receptor beta chains below were found in one sample sequenced in a study of CD8+ T cells in alopecia areata. Sequencing used cDNA as its template, made by extracting RNA and reverse transcribing it. Data came from immunoSEQ multiplex PCR; TCRdb stores just in-frame clones and leaves some out. The data show more than 150,000 clones, 45% to 60% seen once. Treatment specified: oral pan-JAK inhibitor, 5-10 mg twice daily. The source material was CD8+ T cells sorted from blood, sampled around week 52, from a patient treated with tofacitinib. The receptor source for this set is a human donor with alopecia areata.

The chain carries TRBV9 and TRBJ2-1, with D perhaps TRBD1 (6 bases). CDR1 is SGDLS and CDR2 is YYNGEE in the germline V gene. The CDR3 is made up of 18 amino acids. Trimming shortened V by 3 bases and J by 9 bases, and 28 bases separated the two germline ends. CDR3: CASSETPPQGTGLVEQFF. DNA for the CDR3: TGTGCCAGCAGCGAAACCCCCCCACAGGGTACAGGGTTGGTTGAGCAGTTCTTC.

V usage is TRBV7-9 and J usage is TRBJ2-7; D unclear. CDR1 and CDR2 (germline): SEHNR, FQNEAQ (reference sequence). V shed 3 bases and J shed 4 bases, with 13 bases lying between them. The CDR3 runs 14 residues. The CDR3: CASSFEAKWYEQYF. CDR3 coding DNA: TGTGCCAGCAGCTTTGAAGCAAAGTGGTACGAGCAGTACTTC.

This chain joins TRBV5-6 and TRBJ1-3; D call uncertain. The V gene lost 0 bases and the J gene lost 4 bases, with 11 bases spanning the gap. Germline V CDR1 and CDR2: SGHDT, YYEEEE. This CDR3 has 15 amino acids. In DNA, the CDR3 is TGTGCCAGCAGCTTGGGCAGAAGTGGAGGAAACACCATATATTTT. This codes for CASSLGRSGGNTIYF.

J is TRBJ2-5 and V is TRBV9; D is ambiguous. From germline, CDR1 is SGDLS and CDR2 YYNGEE. Trimming stripped 0 bases from V and 4 bases from J, with 13 bases between. The CDR3 sequence is 15 residues long. Here the CDR3 reads CASSVEENKGETQYF. For the CDR3, the DNA is TGTGCCAGCAGCGTAGAAGAGAACAAGGGAGAGACCCAGTACTTC. Looking up the rest from reference TRBV9 and TRBJ2-5 gives the full variable domain: DSGVTQTPKHLITATGQRVTLRCSPRSGDLSVYWYQQSLDQGLQFLIQYYNGEERAKGNILERFSAQQFPDLHSELNLSSLELGDSALYFCASSVEENKGETQYFGPGTRLLVL.

In its sample, this clone was seen a few times. The V gene is TRBV9, the J gene TRBJ2-6, with 8 bases identical to TRBD1. The CDR3 has 22 amino acids. CDR1 is SGDLS, CDR2 YYNGEE, per germline. With V trimmed by 1 base and J by 2 bases, 20 bases remained unmatched. The CDR3 protein is CASSVPHFPGQDLLPGANVLTF. The CDR3 region has the DNA TGTGCCAGCAGCGTACCCCATTTCCCGGGACAGGACCTCTTGCCTGGGGCCAACGTCCTGACTTTC.

This clone has a count of ten or more. The V call is TRBV5-1, the J call TRBJ2-5, with no clear D. This CDR3 contains 13 residues. Per germline, CDR1 SGHRS and CDR2 YFSETQ. V was pared by 7 bases and J by 2 bases, with 12 bases between. The CDR3 DNA reads TGCGCCAGCTGGCCAGAGAAACAAGAGACCCAGTACTTC. Encoded protein: CASWPEKQETQYF.

This sequence joins TRBV27 and TRBJ2-7; 7 bases map to TRBD2. This CDR3 has 13 residues. V gave up 3 bases and J gave up 7 bases; unmatched junction bases: 6. Germline V gene data show CDR1 as MNHEY and CDR2 as SMNVEV (reference sequence). The CDR3 here is CASSFGEGLEQYF. CDR3 DNA: TGTGCCAGCAGTTTTGGGGAGGGGCTTGAGCAGTACTTC.

This clone occurred a few times. J is TRBJ2-5 and V is TRBV7-9; D is undetermined. There are 14 residues in the CDR3. Germline V gene sequence: CDR1 SEHNR, CDR2 FQNEAQ (reference sequence). V gave up 1 base and J gave up 1 base, with 7 bases separating them. The CDR3 DNA is TGTGCCAGCAGCTTAGTTTGGGGCCAAGAGACCCAGTACTTC. As protein: CASSLVWGQETQYF.

This clone was counted between two and nine times. This chain links TRBV30 with TRBJ2-3; D is ambiguous. CDR1 is GTSNPN and CDR2 is SVGIG in the germline V gene (reference sequence). This CDR3 region has 13 residues. Deletions cut 5 bases from V and 0 bases from J, with 9 bases between. CDR3 DNA sequence: TGTGCCTGGGCCACCAGGAGCACAGATACGCAGTATTTT. Residues: CAWATRSTDTQYF.

This clone was seen a single time. This rearrangement joins TRBV15 to TRBJ1-2; 7 nucleotides line up with TRBD1. Looked up from germline, CDR1 is LNHNV and CDR2 is YYDKDF (reference sequence). V was pared by 0 bases and J by 8 bases, with 9 bases of the junction left unmatched. The CDR3 is 15 residues long. As DNA, the CDR3 is TGTGCCACCAGCAGAGATTTAGACAGGGCTCAGGGCTACACCTTC. Encoded protein: CATSRDLDRAQGYTF. The full variable domain, completed using reference TRBV15 and TRBJ1-2, is DAMVIQNPRYQVTQFGKPVTLSCSQTLNHNVMYWYQQKSSQAPKLLFHYYDKDFNNEADTPDNFQSRRPNTSFCFLDIRSPGLGDTAMYLCATSRDLDRAQGYTFGSGTRLTVV.

The chain joins TRBV9 to TRBJ2-2; D uncertain. The V gene's germline CDR1 is SGDLS and CDR2 YYNGEE. The CDR3 length is 13 residues. V was shortened by 6 bases and J by 5 bases, with 11 bases between the two germline ends. CDR3 nucleotides: TGTGCCAGCACCAACTCTTGGACCGGGGAGCTGTTTTTT. Its protein is CASTNSWTGELFF.

This chain links TRBV29-1 with TRBJ1-4; TRBD1 might be the D (5 bases). The V gene's germline CDR1 is SQVTM and CDR2 ANQGSEA. V was clipped by 3 bases and J by 4 bases, with 15 bases between them. This CDR3 comprises 15 residues. CDR3 sequence (DNA): TGCAGCGTTGAGGCAGGGCTCCACGGTAATGAAAAACTGTTTTTT. Its protein product is CSVEAGLHGNEKLFF.

The chain uses TRBV12-5 and TRBJ2-1; no clear D gene. The germline CDR1 and CDR2 sequences are LGHNT and FRNRAP. Trimming pared 6 bases from V and 1 base from J, leaving 7 bases between. CDR3 size: 13 residues. The CDR3 loop reads CASGRGSYNEQFF. As DNA, the CDR3 is TGTGCTAGTGGCCGAGGATCCTACAATGAGCAGTTCTTC.

The chain combines TRBV5-1 with TRBJ2-1; possible D gene TRBD2, 5 bases. The CDR3 runs to 11 residues. Germline CDR1 SGHRS, CDR2 YFSETQ. Between the trimmed V and J ends, which lost 4 bases and 9 bases, there was a span of 8 bases. The DNA of the CDR3 is TGCGCCAGCAGCAAAGGAGGTGAGCAGTTCTTC. Protein product: CASSKGGEQFF.

The gene calls are TRBV27 and TRBJ2-3; D perhaps matches TRBD1 (5 bases). Germline-derived CDR1 and CDR2 are MNHEY and SMNVEV (reference sequence). Trimming took off 3 bases at V and 6 bases at J, with 10 bases between the two ends. CDR3 length: 13 residues. The CDR3 region is CASSFGSGDTQYF. The CDR3 DNA is TGTGCCAGCAGTTTTGGGTCAGGGGATACGCAGTATTTT.

As DNA, the CDR3 is TGTGCCTGGAGCCTAACAGGGGGTAACGGACAGCCCCAGCATTTT. It encodes CAWSLTGGNGQPQHF. The rearrangement links TRBV30 to TRBJ1-5, with 8 bases lining up with TRBD1. Germline values: CDR1 GTSNPN, CDR2 SVGIG (reference sequence). This CDR3 has 15 amino acids. V lost 3 bases, J lost 7 bases, and 11 bases stayed unmatched.

The CDR3 nucleotides read TGTGCCAGCAGTTACTCGAGTCGGCTCTATGAGCAGTTCTTC. Its translation: CASSYSSRLYEQFF. The V gene is TRBV6-5, the J gene TRBJ2-1, with D uncertain. The CDR3 contains 14 residues. Germline CDR1 reads MNHEY; CDR2 reads SVGAGI. V was cut by 0 bases and J by 8 bases, with 11 bases left in between.

The chain links TRBV30 to TRBJ1-4; 9 bases line up with TRBD1. The CDR3 contains 15 residues. Germline V gene data show CDR1 as GTSNPN and CDR2 as SVGIG (reference sequence). After removal of 2 bases from V and 7 bases from J, the junction contained 8 bases not matched to a gene. The CDR3 sequence: CAWSPMGQGREKLFF. The CDR3 region has the DNA TGTGCCTGGAGTCCTATGGGACAGGGCCGTGAAAAACTGTTTTTT.

The chain uses TRBV4-2 and TRBJ2-3, with unresolved D. The CDR3 spans 13 residues. Germline values: CDR1 LGHNA, CDR2 YNFKEQ. V was shortened by 0 bases and J by 4 bases, with 5 bases between the two germline ends. DNA of the CDR3: TGTGCCAGCAGCCAAGATCTGGCAGATACGCAGTATTTT. This codes for CASSQDLADTQYF.

The gene calls are TRBV5-1 and TRBJ1-1; D is possibly TRBD1 (6 bases). V was shortened by 4 bases and J by 5 bases, with 15 bases between the two germline ends. This CDR3 has 14 residues. Germline lookup yields CDR1 SGHRS and CDR2 YFSETQ. The CDR3 DNA is TGCGCCAGCAGCGAGGGGGGCGCGGATACTGAAGCTTTCTTT. Residues: CASSEGGADTEAFF.